This T cell receptor (beta chain) is from a study of T cell responses to AZD1222 COVID-19 vaccine. Turning to the study itself: Second-dose timings of about 4 or about 12 weeks were pooled. Study-wide points: Clonal diversity was possibly underestimated; the donors were predominantly white British and more often female. Only five to seven individuals given AZD1222 were seropositive at baseline.

Per germline, CDR1 ENHRY and CDR2 SYGVKD. CDR3 length: 13 residues. V was pared by 4 bases and J by 7 bases, with 14 bases between. Of note for this clone: Its antigen is not identified.

Some clones are missing from TCRdb's copy, which holds only in-frame ones; the method was immunoSEQ multiplex PCR. This table holds tens of thousands of clones, approximately 82% found once. This receptor was identified in an adult in good health. The specimen comprised peripheral blood, sampled on day 0 of AZD1222 vaccination. The rearrangement joins TRBV10-3 to TRBJ2-7; a possible D gene is TRBD1 (6 bases). This chain's CDR3 is CAISGTGYGEQYF. CDR3 DNA sequence: TGTGCCATCAGTGGAACAGGGTATGGGGAGCAGTACTTC.